This T cell receptor (beta chain) emerged from a study of CD8 T cells in Susac syndrome. Germline assignment: CDR1 SNHLY and CDR2 FYNNEI. V shed 4 bases, J shed 2 bases, and the junction held 3 bases outside the gene matches. The CDR3 is made up of 15 amino acids. Worth noting for this clonotype: Its target is not known.

Overall study findings and caveats: The study's TCR sequencing and HLA analysis covered a relatively small number of individuals, and the study acknowledged this.

The multiple sclerosis control group consisted of treatment-naive patients whose relapsing-remitting disease, which was either stable or active, fulfilled revised McDonald criteria. Random-hexamer reverse transcription was applied to roughly 0.5 to 1 ug RNA. immunoSEQ multiplex PCR amplified TCR beta CDR3 across 54 Vbeta, 13 Jbeta. One entry per CDR3 protein results from TCRdb running MiXCR on the immunoSEQ multiplex PCR reads. The sample carries around 150,000 distinct CDR3 sequences, approximately 95% recorded once. This clonotype originated in a human donor with multiple sclerosis. The rearrangement links TRBV2 to TRBJ2-3; 10 positions match TRBD2. Sequencing was carried out using CD4+ T cells from PBMCs. Written as DNA, the CDR3 is TGTGCCAGCAGTGGAGCGGGAGGGGCCACAGATACGCAGTATTTT. It is translated as CASSGAGGATDTQYF.